This note documents a single TCR beta chain sequence. This specimen comes from a study of blood T cells in healthy people across ages. V shed 5 bases and J shed 10 bases, with 17 bases lying between them. Germline CDR1 and CDR2: SEHNR and FQNEAQ (reference sequence). The length of the CDR3 is 13 residues. Together with a sample-barcoded 5' primer, a J-beta primer mix was included in a second PCR lasting roughly 6 to 12 cycles. TCRdb re-analysed the 5' RACE reads in MiXCR, keeping a single row per CDR3 protein. In the table there are some 760,000 distinct CDR3 sequences, approximately 25% of which are singletons. This sample was also put to use in a study of T cells of mothers and their children. That source adds: Donation was provided by three healthy Caucasian mothers along with their six children. For each mother, over 8 million TCR beta CDR3 reads were obtained, and for each child, a few million.

The sequence was obtained from a boy between 10 and 17 years old in good health. Sequencing input: blood. The chain employs TRBV7-9 and TRBJ1-1; D gene uncertain. The CDR3: CASSPDGNEGAFF. As DNA, the CDR3 is TGTGCCAGCAGCCCCGACGGAAACGAGGGAGCTTTCTTT.